This entry describes one T cell receptor (beta chain). The sample is drawn from a study of blood T cell repertoires in COVID-19. Across the study: PBMCs, B-cell-depleted T cells, or T cells provided the cDNA or gDNA that made up the material.

Per the study methods: From reference gene primer amplification, estimates of nucleated cell counts were derived. TCRdb keeps only in-frame clones here, not all; method: immunoSEQ multiplex PCR. V, J and clone size were drawn from that table, and D and trimming were deduced from the DNA. The sample comprises around 53,000 clones, approximately 84% of which are singletons, and over 15% rests with the top ten. The CDR3 contains 15 residues. The germline CDR1 and CDR2 sequences are SGHTA and FQGNSA. Trimming cost V 11 bases and J 0 bases, with 16 bases left between them. This receptor was identified in a man in his 70s with active COVID-19. The sequencing sample was made of peripheral blood. The rearrangement links TRBV7-2 to TRBJ2-2; perhaps TRBD2 as D (6 bases). CDR3 sequence (DNA): TGTGCCGCGGGGCCCTCGTTCGCGAACACCGGGGAGCTGTTTTTT. Translating it yields CAAGPSFANTGELFF.